One sample yielded the 3 T cell receptor beta chains listed below, sequenced in a study of blood T cell repertoires in COVID-19. Measured with immunoSEQ multiplex PCR; TCRdb has only the in-frame clones, and not every one. Seen here are 72,000 or so clones, 75% to 90% observed once, and the top ten hold about a third. Sequenced input: peripheral blood. These receptors were collected from an elderly woman with active or convalescent COVID-19.

V is TRBV9 and J is TRBJ1-4; 7 nucleotides align to TRBD1. The CDR3 consists of 15 residues. In germline, CDR1 is SGDLS, CDR2 YYNGEE. Trimming at V came to 3 bases and at J to 10 bases, leaving 12 bases not matched to a gene. The CDR3 loop reads CASSARQGEGGKLFF. DNA of the CDR3: TGTGCCAGCAGCGCTAGACAGGGCGAAGGTGGAAAACTGTTTTTT. Based on the CDR3 plus reference TRBV9 and TRBJ1-4, the full variable domain is DSGVTQTPKHLITATGQRVTLRCSPRSGDLSVYWYQQSLDQGLQFLIQYYNGEERAKGNILERFSAQQFPDLHSELNLSSLELGDSALYFCASSARQGEGGKLFFGSGTQLSVL.

The chain couples TRBV11-2 to TRBJ2-7; a possible D gene is TRBD1 (6 bases). The CDR3 length is 18 residues. Germline V gene lookup returns CDR1 SGHAT and CDR2 FQNNGV. With 4 bases removed from V and 10 bases from J, the gap between germline ends came to 32 bases. CDR3: CASSSFPVLDSSGLFQYF. DNA for the CDR3: TGTGCCAGCAGCTCATTTCCGGTCTTGGACAGTTCAGGTCTTTTTCAGTACTTC.

The chain joins TRBV23-1 to TRBJ2-3; 7 nucleotides match TRBD2. TRBV23-1 is annotated as an ORF whose role is uncertain. The junction had 3 bases not matched to a gene; V was cut back by 3 bases and J by 0 bases. The CDR3 contains 15 residues. The CDR3 nucleotides are TGCGCCAGCAGTCACATAGCGGGCAGCACAGATACGCAGTATTTT. Residues: CASSHIAGSTDTQYF.